This record covers a single T cell receptor (beta chain). Its matching antigen is unknown. The genes are named according to mouse. The read is 1 residue too short to cover the CDR3 end, so that end is filled in from the germline J gene. This same CDR3 is encoded by further DNA sequences in the sample. The data derive from a study of tissue T cells after allogeneic stem cell transplantation. Study-wide results and caveats: Limitations included a small, clinically heterogeneous cohort and limited sampling depth. Anatomically similar tissues had similar TCR repertoires within each patient. In patients and mice, blood and spleen missed much of tissue repertoire.

Sequencing was performed with immunoSEQ multiplex PCR; in TCRdb, only in-frame clones are kept and a portion is missing. This table holds about 48,000 clones, about 73% found once. The CDR3 consists of 14 residues. From germline, CDR1 is SNHLY and CDR2 FYNGKV (reference sequence). The germline V and J ends were trimmed by 6 bases and 0 bases, with 9 bases remaining between them. The chain carries TRBV3 and TRBJ1-3, with D hard to call. Sequenced material: sorted cells pooled from one or two spleens. This TCR derives from a pool of C57BL/6 mice in good health. The covered CDR3 bases are TGTGCCAGCAGTCTAGAGGGTTCTGGAAATACGCTCTAT. Residues: CASSLEGSGNTLY. The full CDR3 sequence reads CASSLEGSGNTLYF.